The 9 T cell receptor beta chains given below trace back to one sample, sequenced in a study of cytomegalovirus exposure and HLA in healthy donors. PCR used 60 Vbeta primers and 13 Jbeta primers. Clones were sequenced by immunoSEQ multiplex PCR, and TCRdb holds only the in-frame ones, with some missing. This sample has about 130,000 clones, with about 80% found just once. Sample: PBMCs. The receptors stem from a male donor in good health and CMV-seronegative.

V gene TRBV6-5 combines with J gene TRBJ1-6, with TRBD1 matching 9 bases. The CDR3 has 16 residues. The J segment lost 9 bases and the V segment lost 4 bases, leaving 10 bases of the junction unmatched. Germline V gives CDR1 MNHEY, CDR2 SVGAGI. For the CDR3, the DNA is TGTGCCAGCAGTTCCACGGCGGGGACAGGGCTTTCACCCCTCCACTTT. Protein: CASSSTAGTGLSPLHF.

This rearrangement joins TRBV5-4 to TRBJ2-3, with TRBD2 matching over 16 bases. The CDR3 spans 17 residues. The V and J ends lost 4 bases and 3 bases, in that order; junction bases with no gene match: 5. Germline V CDR1 and CDR2: SGHNT, YYREEE (reference sequence). CDR3 loop: CASSPGTSGRETDTQYF. CDR3 sequence (DNA): TGTGCCAGCAGCCCTGGGACTAGCGGGAGGGAAACAGATACGCAGTATTTT.

The J gene is TRBJ2-3, the V gene TRBV10-2; 10 nucleotides line up with TRBD2. CDR3 length equals 13 residues. Germline-derived CDR1 and CDR2 are WSHSY and SAAADI. J gave up 3 bases and V 7 bases, and 1 base lay outside the gene matches. The CDR3 bases are TGCGCCAGCACTAGCGGGGGAACAGATACGCAGTATTTT. The encoded protein is CASTSGGTDTQYF.

The V call is TRBV6-5, the J call TRBJ1-2; D may be TRBD1 (5 bases). The V end lost 0 bases, the J end lost 4 bases, and 9 bases lay between the germline ends. The CDR3 contains 14 residues. The V gene's germline CDR1 is MNHEY and CDR2 SVGAGI. This chain's CDR3 is CASSYSEGSYGYTF. The DNA for the CDR3 is TGTGCCAGCAGTTACTCGGAGGGGTCCTATGGCTACACCTTC.

The gene calls are TRBV7-2 and TRBJ2-2, with 9 bases lining up with TRBD2. V was clipped by 1 base and J by 7 bases; unmatched bases: 7. Germline V gene lookup returns CDR1 SGHTA and CDR2 FQGNSA. CDR3 length: 16 residues. In nucleotides, the CDR3 is TGTGCCAGCAGCTTAGGGCCGCGGGGGGGCGGCGGGGAGCTGTTTTTT. It specifies CASSLGPRGGGGELFF.

This chain uses TRBV27 with TRBJ1-4, with 10 bases that match TRBD1. In germline, CDR1 is MNHEY, CDR2 SMNVEV (reference sequence). The CDR3 spans 15 residues. The ends lost 8 bases at V and 10 bases at J; junction bases unmatched: 13. CDR3 bases: TGTGCCAGCGGGGGACAGGGGATCATTACCGGAAAACTGTTTTTT. The encoded protein is CASGGQGIITGKLFF.

This clone was observed a few times. This chain uses TRBV19 with TRBJ1-2; maybe TRBD1 (6 bases). The CDR3 runs 16 residues. V was shortened by 6 bases and J by 5 bases, with 22 bases between the two germline ends. Germline CDR1 reads LNHDA; CDR2 reads SQIVND (reference sequence). CDR3 region: CASRGTSVWSSYGYTF. CDR3 bases: TGTGCCAGTAGGGGGACATCCGTTTGGTCCTCTTATGGCTACACCTTC.

This chain uses TRBV5-5 with TRBJ1-6; D possibly corresponds to TRBD1 (6 bases). The CDR3 runs 15 residues. CDR1 SGHKS and CDR2 YYEKEE come from the germline V gene (reference sequence). The V and J ends lost 4 bases and 7 bases respectively, with 15 bases between them. The CDR3 protein is CASSLAGVGNSPLHF. The DNA for the CDR3 is TGTGCCAGCAGCCTAGCAGGGGTTGGCAATTCACCCCTCCACTTT.

The chain couples TRBV13 to TRBJ2-2; 10 bases align to TRBD2. The CDR3 covers 14 residues. Germline V gives CDR1 PRHDT, CDR2 FYEKMQ (reference sequence). V lost 7 bases and J lost 6; bases outside the gene matches: 5. CDR3: CASTSGRIAGELFF. CDR3 nucleotides: TGTGCCAGCACTAGCGGGAGAATCGCCGGGGAGCTGTTTTTT.